This TCR beta chain emerged from a study of blood T cell repertoires in COVID-19. Study-level background: COVID-19 samples from acute and convalescent phases originated in the United States, Italy and Spain. T cells, B-cell-depleted T cells, or PBMCs provided the cDNA or gDNA that served as material.

Original processing methods: Amplification with reference gene primers provided the estimates of nucleated cell counts. Profiling relied on immunoSEQ multiplex PCR, and the TCRdb table lists in-frame clones only, not all of them. That table gives V, J and clone size, and the DNA gave D and trimming. The profile shows roughly 430,000 clones, 88% of them singletons. The germline V gene encodes CDR1 SGDLS and CDR2 YYNGEE. This CDR3 is built from 16 residues. Trimming took 0 bases from V and 0 from J, leaving 7 bases between them. The sequence was collected from a woman between 35 and 50 years old with acute COVID-19. The chain employs TRBV9 and TRBJ1-6; no definite D call. The sequenced material came from PBMCs or T cells enriched from blood (not recorded which). The CDR3: CASSVGGPSYNSPLHF. CDR3 nucleotide sequence: TGTGCCAGCAGCGTAGGTGGGCCCTCCTATAATTCACCCCTCCACTTT. Full variable domain (missing parts from reference TRBV9 and TRBJ1-6): DSGVTQTPKHLITATGQRVTLRCSPRSGDLSVYWYQQSLDQGLQFLIQYYNGEERAKGNILERFSAQQFPDLHSELNLSSLELGDSALYFCASSVGGPSYNSPLHFGNGTRLTVT.